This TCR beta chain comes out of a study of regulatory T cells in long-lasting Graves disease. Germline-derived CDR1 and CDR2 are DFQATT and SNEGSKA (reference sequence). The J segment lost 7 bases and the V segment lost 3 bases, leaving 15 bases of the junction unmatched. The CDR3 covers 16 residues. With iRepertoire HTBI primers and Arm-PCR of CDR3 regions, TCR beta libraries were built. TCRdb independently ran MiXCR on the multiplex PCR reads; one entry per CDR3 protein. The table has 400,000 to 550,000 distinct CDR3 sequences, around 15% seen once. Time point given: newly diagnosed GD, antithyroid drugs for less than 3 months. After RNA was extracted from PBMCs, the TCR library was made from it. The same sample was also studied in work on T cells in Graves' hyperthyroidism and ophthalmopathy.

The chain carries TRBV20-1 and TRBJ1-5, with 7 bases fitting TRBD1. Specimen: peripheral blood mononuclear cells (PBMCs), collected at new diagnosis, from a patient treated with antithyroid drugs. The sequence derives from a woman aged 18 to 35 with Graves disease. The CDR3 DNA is TGCAGTGCTAGGTCCTTAGAACAGGGGAAGGGGCAGCCCCAGCATTTT. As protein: CSARSLEQGKGQPQHF.